Following are 14 T cell receptor beta chains from one sample sequenced in a study of T cells in Graves' hyperthyroidism and ophthalmopathy. Researchers amplified the TCR beta CDR3 regions from RNA transcripts. The HTBI primer set was used in a first-round RT-PCR of the TCR CDR3. TCRdb called the multiplex PCR reads again in MiXCR, with one record for every CDR3 protein. This sample has about 500,000 distinct CDR3 sequences, with under 15% found just once. Sequences were obtained from blood. The receptors derive from a woman aged 18-29 years with Graves' hyperthyroidism.

The gene calls are TRBV12-3 or TRBV12-4 and TRBJ1-1; D possibly corresponds to TRBD1 (5 bases). CDR3 length equals 13 residues. The V end lost 7 bases, the J end lost 7 bases, and 16 bases lay between the germline ends. The CDR3 nucleotides are TGTGCCAGCAACTTCCAGGGTTTGGGTGAAGCTTTCTTT. Translation gives CASNFQGLGEAFF.

The sample holds a few counts of this clonotype. This may be a read error, as it is one base from a much larger clone. The chain employs TRBV7-8 and TRBJ2-3; 11 bases map to TRBD2. The V segment lost 5 bases and the J segment 6 bases; nucleotides outside the gene matches: 13. CDR3 length: 17 residues. Looked up from germline, CDR1 is SGHVS and CDR2 is FQNEAQ. This chain's CDR3 is CASSPKTSGVLPDTQYF. The DNA for the CDR3 is TGTGCCAGCAGCCCGAAGACTAGCGGGGTCCTCCCGGATACGCAGTATTTT.

This clonotype was recorded at least ten times. CDR3 loop: CASRVQGGTYNEQFF. CDR3 nucleotides: TGTGCCAGCAGAGTCCAGGGAGGGACCTACAATGAGCAGTTCTTC. The chain combines TRBV11-2 with TRBJ2-1, with TRBD2 matching 7 bases. V dropped 6 bases and J dropped 2; count of bases not matched to a gene: 7. The CDR3 loop spans 15 amino acids. CDR1 and CDR2 from the germline V gene are SGHAT and FQNNGV.

CDR3 loop: CASSPVLNTGELFF. DNA of the CDR3: TGTGCCAGCAGCCCTGTATTGAACACCGGGGAGCTGTTTTTT. The chain employs TRBV5-5 and TRBJ2-2, with no clear D. V was trimmed by 4 bases and J by 1 base, leaving 8 bases between them. CDR1 SGHKS and CDR2 YYEKEE come from the germline V gene (reference sequence). This CDR3 comprises 14 residues.

This clonotype has a count of ten or more. The V gene is TRBV5-1, the J gene TRBJ1-1; no clear D gene. Trimming shortened V by 0 bases and J by 5 bases, and 8 bases separated the two germline ends. The CDR3 totals 13 residues. The germline CDR1 and CDR2 sequences are SGHRS and YFSETQ. The CDR3 sequence: CASSLERVTEAFF. In DNA, the CDR3 is TGCGCCAGCAGCTTGGAGCGGGTGACTGAAGCTTTCTTT.

This clonotype has more than one count but fewer than ten. The rearrangement uses TRBV6-1 and TRBJ2-4; D unresolved. V was pared by 3 bases and J by 3 bases, with 15 bases between. CDR1 and CDR2 (germline): MNHNS, SASEGT. The CDR3 is made up of 16 amino acids. CDR3 protein: CASSDGILRNKNIQYF. The CDR3 DNA sequence: TGTGCCAGCAGTGATGGGATCCTTCGGAACAAAAACATTCAGTACTTC.

This clonotype has a count of ten or more. The chain's CDR3 is CASSINVAGEGETQYF. The DNA of the CDR3 is TGTGCCAGCAGCATAAACGTAGCGGGGGAGGGAGAGACCCAGTACTTC. V and J are TRBV7-7 and TRBJ2-5, with TRBD2 identical over 9 bases. The CDR3 runs to 16 residues. Germline CDR1 reads SSHAT; CDR2 reads FNYEAQ (reference sequence). Trimming at V came to 5 bases and at J to 4 bases, leaving 11 bases not matched to a gene. The full variable domain, with the rest looked up from reference TRBV7-7 and TRBJ2-5, is GAGVSQSPRYKVTKRGQDVTLRCDPISSHATLYWYQQALGQGPEFLTYFNYEAQPDKSGLPSDRFSAERPEGSISTLTIQRTEQRDSAMYRCASSINVAGEGETQYFGPGTRLLVL.

The chain combines TRBV28 with TRBJ1-5; TRBD1 is a possible D gene (5 bases). The CDR3 consists of 15 residues. Per the germline V gene, CDR1 is MDHEN and CDR2 is SYDVKM. Trimming took 8 bases from V and 3 from J, leaving 17 bases between them. In nucleotides, the CDR3 is TGTGCCAGCTCCCGGGAGACAGAGGTCAATCAGCCCCAGCATTTT. Protein sequence: CASSRETEVNQPQHF.

This clonotype was counted only a few times. The CDR3, as DNA: TGTGCCAGCAGCCCCCTCTCGGGGACTAGCGGGAATACGCAGTATTTT. Its translation: CASSPLSGTSGNTQYF. This chain joins TRBV5-5 and TRBJ2-3, with 13 bases that match TRBD2. Germline CDR1 SGHKS, CDR2 YYEKEE (reference sequence). The V and J ends lost 4 bases and 7 bases, in that order; junction bases with no gene match: 9. The CDR3 length is 16 residues.

V and J are TRBV29-1 and TRBJ1-1, with no clear D. This CDR3 has 13 residues. Germline lookup yields CDR1 SQVTM and CDR2 ANQGSEA. The CDR3 coding sequence is TGCAGTGCTGTAAAAGTGGTTCACACTGAAGCTTTCTTT. This sequence encodes CSAVKVVHTEAFF.

In nucleotides, the CDR3 is TGCAGTGCCCCGACTAGCGGTAACACAGATACGCAGTATTTT. This sequence encodes CSAPTSGNTDTQYF. V and J are TRBV20-1 and TRBJ2-3, with TRBD2 matching 9 bases. The CDR3 is 14 residues long. After removal of 6 bases from V and 2 bases from J, the junction contained 6 bases not matched to a gene. Germline V CDR1 and CDR2: DFQATT, SNEGSKA (reference sequence).

This clonotype was counted a few times. This chain joins TRBV20-1 and TRBJ1-1; possibly TRBD1 for D (5 bases). Germline CDR1 is DFQATT and CDR2 is SNEGSKA (reference sequence). The CDR3 loop spans 14 amino acids. Deletions cut 3 bases from V and 7 bases from J, with 18 bases between. The CDR3 nucleotides are TGCAGTGCTAGCAACTTCCGGGGGGGAGGTGAAGCTTTCTTT. Its protein is CSASNFRGGGEAFF.

This clonotype occurred many times. The chain couples TRBV11-2 to TRBJ2-1; perhaps TRBD2 as D (5 bases). This CDR3 region has 16 residues. Germline V gene data show CDR1 as SGHAT and CDR2 as FQNNGV. Between the trimmed V and J ends, which lost 3 bases and 4 bases, there was a span of 16 bases. CDR3 bases: TGTGCCAGCAGCTTTTCCGGGAAAGACCCGTACAATGAGCAGTTCTTC. It yields the protein CASSFSGKDPYNEQFF.

To note about this clonotype: This may be a read error: a much more frequent sequence differs by one nucleotide. The chain combines TRBV30 with TRBJ1-2, with D unclear. CDR1 and CDR2 (germline): GTSNPN, SVGIG (reference sequence). CDR3 length: 12 residues. CDR3 nucleotide sequence: TGTGCCTGGAGTGGAGTATACTATAGCTACACCTTC. It is translated as CAWSGVYYSYTF.